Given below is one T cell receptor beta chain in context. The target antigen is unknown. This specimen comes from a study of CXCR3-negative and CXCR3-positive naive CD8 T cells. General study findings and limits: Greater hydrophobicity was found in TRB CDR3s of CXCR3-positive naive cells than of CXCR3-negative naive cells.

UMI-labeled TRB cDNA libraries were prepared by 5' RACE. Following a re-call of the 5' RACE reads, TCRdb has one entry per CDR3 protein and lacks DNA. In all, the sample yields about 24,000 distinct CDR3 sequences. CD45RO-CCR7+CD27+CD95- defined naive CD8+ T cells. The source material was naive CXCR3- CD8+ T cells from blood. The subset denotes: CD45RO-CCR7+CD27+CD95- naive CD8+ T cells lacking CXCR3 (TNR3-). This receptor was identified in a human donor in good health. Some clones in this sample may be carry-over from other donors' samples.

This CDR3 is CSVVVDSFYGYTF. The chain links TRBV29-1 to TRBJ1-2; TCRdb reports TRBD1, a call that lacks DNA to check it against. Germline values: CDR1 SQVTM, CDR2 ANQGSEA. The CDR3 is 13 residues long.